The 17 T cell receptor gamma chains reported below all come from one sample, sequenced in a study of intestinal T cells in coeliac disease. The TRG library came from 200 to 250 ng of biopsy DNA amplified with LymphoTrack primers. TCRdb reanalysed the multiplex PCR reads with CATT. The sample lists some 810 gamma-chain clones, roughly 40% seen once, with around 20% in the top ten. For each case, the template was genomic DNA from ten roughly 5-µm formalin-fixed paraffin-embedded scrolls. The sample taken for sequencing was a duodenal biopsy. The receptors were gathered from a human donor with celiac disease.

The J gene is TRGJ1 or TRGJ2, the V gene TRGV8. Germline V gives CDR1 VENAVY, CDR2 YDSYNSRV. CDR3 length: 13 amino acids. The CDR3 here is CAPGIGGIIKKLF. The CDR3, as DNA: TGTGCACCTGGGATAGGTGGGATTATAAAAAAACTCTTT.

As to this clone: At one of its ends the junction is not consistent with the germline gene, which may arise from a read error. V gene TRGV4 combines with J gene TRGJ1 or TRGJ2. Germline V gene lookup returns CDR1 EGSTGY and CDR2 YDSYTSSV. This CDR3 has 13 amino acids. This CDR3 reads CATWELISYKKLF. CDR3 coding DNA: TGTGCCACTTGGGAGCTGATTAGTTATAAGAAACTCTTT.

The V call is TRGV9, the J call TRGJ1 or TRGJ2. J lost 4 bases, V lost 11 bases, and 20 bases had no gene match. The CDR3 spans 15 residues. Germline assignment: CDR1 GITISATS and CDR2 ISYDGTV (reference sequence). The CDR3 here is CACGNNNAGYYKKLF. The CDR3 nucleotides read TGTGCCTGTGGGAACAACAACGCCGGATATTATAAGAAACTCTTT.

This clone has only a few counts. A read error may be the cause here, since a much bigger clone is one base away. The same CDR3 is also encoded by other DNA sequences in this sample. The chain recombines TRGV3 with TRGJP2. The CDR3 runs to 20 residues. The germline CDR1 and CDR2 sequences are VTNTFY and YDVSTARD (reference sequence). The chain's CDR3 is CATWDRGTTTYYSSDWIKTF. CDR3 in DNA: TGTGCCACCTGGGACAGGGGAACCACCACTTACTATAGTAGTGACTGGATCAAGACGTTT.

This clone was seen a few times. TCRdb's entry gives the protein of a much larger clone, which mismatches this DNA's translation at residue 9, likely from a read error; the protein reported here is translated from the DNA. The chain recombines TRGV2 with TRGJ1 or TRGJ2. This CDR3 region has 13 residues. Losses at the gene ends were 3 bases for V and 8 bases for J; bases not matched to a gene: 10. Germline V gives CDR1 EGSNGY, CDR2 YDSYNSKV. CDR3 loop: CATWDYGRNKKLF. CDR3 nucleotides: TGTGCCACCTGGGACTATGGGAGGAATAAGAAACTCTTT.

A remark on this clone: A far larger clone is off by one base, so a read error is likely. Other DNA variants within this sample encode the same CDR3. The DNA of the CDR3 is TGTGCCACCTGGGAACGGTATAGTAGTGATTGGATCAAGACGTTT. Its translation: CATWERYSSDWIKTF. The chain employs TRGV8 and TRGJP2. The V and J ends lost 4 bases and 0 bases, in that order; junction bases with no gene match: 5. Germline CDR1 VENAVY, CDR2 YDSYNSRV. The length of the CDR3 is 15 residues.

This clone was found a few times. The chain is built from TRGV8 and TRGJ1 or TRGJ2. Germline V lookup: CDR1 VENAVY, CDR2 YDSYNSRV. This CDR3 spans 13 amino acids. The CDR3, as DNA: TGTGCACCCAACTGGAGGGGTTATTATAAGAAACTCTTT. This codes for CAPNWRGYYKKLF.

This clone was seen a few times. The same CDR3 is also encoded by other DNA sequences in this sample. The chain is built from TRGV2 and TRGJP2. The trim removed 12 bases at V and 2 bases at J, leaving 9 bases unmatched. CDR3 length equals 13 residues. Per germline, CDR1 EGSNGY and CDR2 YDSYNSKV. The DNA of the CDR3 is TGTGCCCCAGGGCTCAGTAGTGATTGGATCAAGACGTTT. Amino acids: CAPGLSSDWIKTF.

By its share, this clone is large. The gene calls are TRGV4 and TRGJP2. Germline CDR1 reads EGSTGY; CDR2 reads YDSYTSSV. This CDR3 has 13 residues. V was clipped by 2 bases and J by 16 bases; unmatched bases: 13. The CDR3 sequence: CATWDVLGRTKTF. The CDR3 DNA is TGTGCCACCTGGGATGTCCTAGGAAGGACCAAGACGTTT.

In its sample, this clone was seen once. The chain recombines TRGV8 with TRGJ1 or TRGJ2. In germline, CDR1 is VENAVY, CDR2 YDSYNSRV. The CDR3 runs to 16 residues. The V gene end was trimmed by 1 base and the J gene end by 3 bases; junction bases not matched to a gene: 12. This chain's CDR3 is CATWDSSLPSYYKKLF. The CDR3 DNA follows: TGTGCCACCTGGGATAGTTCCTTACCTTCTTATTATAAGAAACTCTTT.

In its sample, this clone is large (0.1 to 1%). This chain joins TRGV5 and TRGJ1 or TRGJ2. CDR3 length: 15 residues. V lost 2 bases and J lost 2; bases outside the gene matches: 9. Germline CDR1 and CDR2: VINAFY and YDVSNSKD. The CDR3 here is CATWDIFRYYYKKLF. As DNA, the CDR3 is TGTGCCACCTGGGACATATTTAGATATTATTATAAGAAACTCTTT.

A note on this clone: This may be a read error, as it is one base from a much larger clone. CDR3 coding DNA: TGTGCTCCATATTATTATAAGAAACTCTTT. Its protein product is CAPYYYKKLF. The chain carries TRGV3 and TRGJ1 or TRGJ2. Germline CDR1 reads VTNTFY; CDR2 reads YDVSTARD (reference sequence). The CDR3 totals 10 residues.

On this clone itself: Translating this DNA gives a protein that differs at residue 7 from the TCRdb one, which belongs to a much larger clone; a read error is likely, and the protein shown is this translation. The rearrangement joins TRGV8 to TRGJP1. Looked up from germline, CDR1 is VENAVY and CDR2 is YDSYNSRV. V dropped 4 bases and J dropped 6; count of bases not matched to a gene: 5. The CDR3 sequence is 13 residues long. The chain's CDR3 is CATWDSAGWFKIF. The CDR3 DNA sequence: TGTGCCACCTGGGACAGCGCTGGTTGGTTCAAGATATTT.

The chain has TRGV4 and TRGJP2. J was trimmed by 0 bases and V by 12 bases; bases with no gene match: 16. The CDR3 consists of 16 residues. Germline V gene lookup returns CDR1 EGSTGY and CDR2 YDSYTSSV. The CDR3 loop is CAYLGRAYSSDWIKTF. The CDR3 DNA sequence: TGTGCCTACCTGGGACGGGCCTATAGTAGTGATTGGATCAAGACGTTT.

The genes are TRGV2 and TRGJP2. The germline CDR1 and CDR2 sequences are EGSNGY and YDSYNSKV. The V segment lost 5 bases and the J segment 3 bases; nucleotides outside the gene matches: 12. CDR3 size: 16 residues. The CDR3 reads CATWGRVPRSDWIKTF. CDR3 coding DNA: TGTGCCACCTGGGGACGGGTTCCTCGTAGTGATTGGATCAAGACGTTT.

The chain uses TRGV10 and TRGJ1 or TRGJ2. TRGV10 is given ORF status, its function remaining uncertain. V gave up 8 bases and J gave up 2 bases; unmatched junction bases: 10. The CDR3 length is 14 residues. CDR3 protein: CAAWDKSYYYKKLF. DNA for the CDR3: TGTGCTGCGTGGGATAAATCCTATTATTATAAGAAACTCTTT.

About this clone: Germline and junction disagree at one end, which may indicate a read error. V and J are TRGV9 and TRGJ1 or TRGJ2. This CDR3 region has 15 residues. Germline V lookup: CDR1 GITISATS, CDR2 ISYDGTV (reference sequence). CDR3 nucleotide sequence: TGTGCCTTGTGGAACAACAACGCCGGATATTATAAGAAACTCTTC. Amino acid sequence: CALWNNNAGYYKKLF.